Listed below are T cell receptor beta chains from one sample, sequenced in a study of T cells in Graves' hyperthyroidism and ophthalmopathy. TCRdb re-called the multiplex PCR reads with MiXCR, one entry per CDR3 protein. The sample holds a few hundred thousand distinct CDR3 sequences, roughly 18% seen once. The material sequenced was blood. Receptor source: a man aged 50-60 years with Graves' ophthalmopathy. CDR3s include the opening cysteine and the closing phenylalanine or tryptophan. The order of the fields is V gene, J gene, clone size, D gene, CDR3 protein, CDR3 DNA. The D gene is left open where the match is weak. For some rows the clone size is stated as once, few or many, or as a class when expanded; others skip it.

>TRBV18|TRBJ1-5|many|TRBD1
CASSRDSALGNQPQHF
TGTGCCAGCTCACGGGACAGTGCGTTAGGCAATCAGCCCCAGCATTTT
>TRBV27|TRBJ2-3|.|TRBD2
CASRGLAGIDTQYF
TGTGCCAGCAGAGGACTAGCGGGCATAGATACGCAGTATTTT
>TRBV27|TRBJ2-1|medium-sized|.
CASSSPPGGFNEQFF
TGTGCCAGCAGTTCCCCCCCGGGTGGTTTCAATGAGCAGTTCTTC
>TRBV5-1|TRBJ2-7|many|.
CASSLEPFLEQYF
TGCGCCAGCAGCTTGGAACCGTTCCTCGAGCAGTACTTC
>TRBV7-6|TRBJ2-2|.|TRBD2
CASSLGGEIAGELFF
TGTGCCAGCAGCCTCGGGGGGGAGATCGCCGGGGAGCTGTTTTTT
>TRBV11-2|TRBJ2-2|.|TRBD2
CASSRQPGRLPGGELFF
TGTGCCAGCAGCCGACAGCCCGGGAGGCTCCCGGGCGGGGAGCTGTTTTTT
>TRBV7-8|TRBJ2-5|few|.
CASKGSVQETQYF
TGTGCCAGCAAAGGATCCGTCCAAGAGACCCAGTACTTC
>TRBV15|TRBJ2-1|.|TRBD2
CATSRDSGRDNEQFF
TGTGCCACCAGCAGAGACAGCGGGAGAGACAATGAGCAGTTCTTC
>TRBV29-1|TRBJ2-7|.|.
CSVVNPGDREAGYEQYF
TGCAGCGTTGTCAACCCCGGGGACCGGGAAGCGGGCTACGAGCAGTACTTC
>TRBV27|TRBJ2-3|many|.
CASSSQGRPTDTQYF
TGTGCCAGCAGTTCCCAGGGCAGACCCACAGATACGCAGTATTTT
>TRBV24-1|TRBJ2-5|many|TRBD1
CATSDNDRAGETQYF
TGTGCCACCAGTGACAATGACAGGGCAGGAGAGACCCAGTACTTC
>TRBV30|TRBJ2-2|many|.
CAWSVGPTGELFF
TGTGCCTGGAGTGTAGGCCCCACCGGGGAGCTGTTTTTT
>TRBV7-8|TRBJ2-7|.|TRBD1
CASSLETGFLQNEQYF
TGTGCCAGCAGCTTAGAGACAGGGTTTCTTCAGAACGAGCAGTACTTC
>TRBV2|TRBJ2-1|few|TRBD2
CASATGLAGGRSSYNEQFF
TGTGCCAGTGCCACTGGACTAGCGGGAGGGCGGAGCTCCTACAATGAGCAGTTCTTC
>TRBV28|TRBJ1-4|.|.
CASSPGSGGEKLFF
TGTGCCAGCAGTCCGGGATCGGGGGGCGAAAAACTGTTTTTT
>TRBV7-6|TRBJ2-2|.|.
CASSPRSRAGELFF
TGTGCCAGCAGCCCTAGGTCGAGGGCCGGGGAGCTGTTTTTT
>TRBV30|TRBJ2-3|.|.
CAWSVSASTDTQYF
TGTGCCTGGAGTGTATCGGCTAGCACAGATACGCAGTATTTT
>TRBV20-1|TRBJ2-3|few|.
CSAHRQSTDTQYF
TGCAGTGCTCACCGACAGAGCACAGATACGCAGTATTTT
>TRBV11-2|TRBJ2-2|many|.
CASSPRGNSGELFF
TGTGCCAGCAGCCCCCGGGGGAACTCCGGGGAGCTGTTTTTT
>TRBV29-1|TRBJ2-7|.|TRBD1
CSVETRAGTGREQYF
TGCAGCGTTGAAACTCGGGCCGGGACAGGTCGCGAGCAGTACTTC